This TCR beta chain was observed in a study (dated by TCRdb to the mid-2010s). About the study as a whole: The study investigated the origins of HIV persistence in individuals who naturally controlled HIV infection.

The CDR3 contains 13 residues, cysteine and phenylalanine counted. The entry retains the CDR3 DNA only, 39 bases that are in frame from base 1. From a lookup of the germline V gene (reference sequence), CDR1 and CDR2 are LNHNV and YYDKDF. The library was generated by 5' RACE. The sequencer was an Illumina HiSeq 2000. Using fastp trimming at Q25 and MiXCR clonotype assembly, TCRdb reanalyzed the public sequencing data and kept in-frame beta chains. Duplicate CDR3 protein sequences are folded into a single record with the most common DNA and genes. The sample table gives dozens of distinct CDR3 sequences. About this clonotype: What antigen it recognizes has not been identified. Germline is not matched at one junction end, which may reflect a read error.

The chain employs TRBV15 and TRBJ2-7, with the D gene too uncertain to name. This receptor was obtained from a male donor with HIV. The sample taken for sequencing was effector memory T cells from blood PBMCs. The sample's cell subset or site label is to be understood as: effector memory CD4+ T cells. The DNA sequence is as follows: TGTGTCACCAGCAGAGATGGAGTTCGCGAGCAGTACTTC. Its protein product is CVTSRDGVREQYF.